The clone carrying this TCR beta chain was counted many times. Its cognate antigen is unknown. Time point here: persistent/refractory GD, antithyroid drugs over 5 years with positive TRAb. Generation of the TCR library employed RNA extracted from PBMCs. The V gene's germline CDR1 is SGHAT and CDR2 FQNNGV. V lost 0 bases, J lost 2 bases, and 0 bases stayed unmatched. The CDR3 has 14 amino acids. This sample was taken from a study of regulatory T cells in long-lasting Graves disease. Overall study: Graves' disease counted as persistent after over 5 years of antithyroid drugs with positive TSH receptor antibodies.

Sequencing libraries for TCR beta were prepared with iRepertoire HTBI primers and Arm-PCR of CDR3 regions. Original processing notes: Spanning all samples, the identified segments comprised roughly 66 TRBV and over 13 TRBJ. Using its own MiXCR run on the multiplex PCR reads, TCRdb lists one record per CDR3 protein. TCRdb, not the original authors, processed these V and J calls. The sample consists of 350,000 to 450,000 distinct CDR3 sequences, roughly 24% of them appearing once. Study-level results: Newly diagnosed disease favored TRBV20-1 and TRBJ2-1 over persistent disease. Persistent patients shared more public clonotypes (roughly 2,800) than new patients (approximately 1,000).

This TCR was recovered from a woman between 40 and 55 years old with Graves disease. Here the sequenced sample was peripheral blood mononuclear cells (PBMCs), taken when the disease was refractory, from a patient treated with antithyroid drugs. The chain links TRBV11-2 to TRBJ2-7; 8 bases fit TRBD1. The CDR3, as DNA: TGTGCCAGCAGCTTAGACAGGGGGCCCTACGAGCAGTACTTC. As protein: CASSLDRGPYEQYF.